Ten or more counts support the clone carrying this T cell receptor beta chain. CDR1 and CDR2 (germline): SGHVS, FNYEAQ. V was clipped by 4 bases and J by 10 bases, with 11 bases between them. The CDR3 runs 12 residues. The data are from a study of human T cells and chemical hapten exposure. Time point given: patch test 3, about 24 weeks after DPC sensitization. Specified treatment: therapeutic diphenylcyclopropenone sensitization with weekly scalp DPC. TCRdb ran MiXCR on the RACE reads and lists one entry per CDR3 protein. The table lists roughly 53,000 distinct CDR3 sequences, more than 9.5% of them singletons.

The sample here was whole blood, taken in connection with sensitization to the hapten diphenylcyclopropenone (DPC). The chain carries TRBV7-6 and TRBJ2-1; possibly TRBD2 for D (6 bases). The sequence derives from a woman in her thirties or forties with alopecia areata. Some clones in this sample may be carry-over from other donors' samples. The CDR3 is CASSWGDLEQFF. The DNA of the CDR3 is TGTGCCAGCAGCTGGGGGGACTTGGAGCAGTTCTTC.